These 18 T cell receptor beta chains were sequenced from one sample in a study of blood T cell repertoires in COVID-19. TCRdb's copy holds only in-frame clones and misses some; the assay was immunoSEQ multiplex PCR. The sample includes around 210,000 clones, roughly 85% of them seen just once. Sequencing input: peripheral blood. These receptors were taken from a middle-aged man with COVID-19, enrolled during active disease.

This chain links TRBV30 with TRBJ1-2; D is perhaps TRBD1 (6 bases). This CDR3 region has 11 residues. Germline CDR1 GTSNPN, CDR2 SVGIG (reference sequence). Written as DNA, the CDR3 is TGTGCTTTACCCAGGGGCGGTGGCTACACCTTC. Translating it yields CALPRGGGYTF.

This clone was seen only once. As DNA, the CDR3 is TGTGCCAGCAGCACTCCGACAGGGAGCACAGATACGCAGTATTTT. The encoded protein is CASSTPTGSTDTQYF. The chain uses TRBV7-9 and TRBJ2-3, with 7 bases fitting TRBD1. Looked up from germline, CDR1 is SEHNR and CDR2 is FQNEAQ (reference sequence). CDR3 length: 15 residues. V was pared by 5 bases and J by 0 bases, with 5 bases of the junction left unmatched.

This chain uses TRBV5-4 with TRBJ2-3; 7 bases agree with TRBD1. V lost 6 bases and J lost 1; bases outside the gene matches: 8. This CDR3 is built from 15 residues. CDR1 is SGHNT and CDR2 is YYREEE in the germline V gene (reference sequence). This chain's CDR3 is CASTEGARGTDTQYF. The DNA of the CDR3 is TGTGCCAGCACCGAGGGGGCGCGTGGCACAGATACGCAGTATTTT.

This clone was recorded a few times. The chain carries TRBV3-1 (or the pseudogene TRBV3-2) and TRBJ2-7; D remains unclear. CDR3 length: 12 amino acids. CDR1 and CDR2 from the germline V gene are LGHDT and YNNKEL (reference sequence). Deletions cut 2 bases from V and 3 bases from J, with 5 bases between. The CDR3 DNA follows: TGTGCCAGCAGCCAAATTTACTACGAGCAGTACTTC. This sequence encodes CASSQIYYEQYF.

V and J are TRBV5-1 and TRBJ2-5; TRBD2 matches at 12 bases. Germline V gene lookup returns CDR1 SGHRS and CDR2 YFSETQ. CDR3 length: 17 amino acids. J lost 1 base, V lost 0 bases, and 4 bases had no gene match. The CDR3 loop reads CASSLGTSGGPQETQYF. As DNA, the CDR3 is TGCGCCAGCAGCTTGGGCACTAGCGGGGGGCCCCAAGAGACCCAGTACTTC.

The chain has TRBV5-6 and TRBJ1-5, with D perhaps TRBD1 (5 bases). The CDR3 extends over 13 amino acids. Looked up from germline, CDR1 is SGHDT and CDR2 is YYEEEE. Trimming cost V 1 base and J 4 bases, with 6 bases left between them. CDR3 in DNA: TGTGCCAGCAGCTTGCAGGGAAATCAGCCCCAGCATTTT. Translation gives CASSLQGNQPQHF.

This chain uses TRBV19 with TRBJ1-4; 7 bases line up with TRBD1. The CDR3 is made up of 18 amino acids. CDR1 and CDR2 (germline): LNHDA, SQIVND (reference sequence). Trimming cost V 1 base and J 3 bases; bases outside gene matches: 11. For the CDR3, the DNA is TGTGCCAGTAGTATAGGAGACAGGGAATCAAGGGCTAATGAAAAACTGTTTTTT. Amino acids: CASSIGDRESRANEKLFF.

This rearrangement joins TRBV16 to TRBJ2-3, with a possible D match to TRBD1 (5 bases). Trimming pared 4 bases from V and 4 bases from J, leaving 18 bases between. The CDR3 totals 16 residues. Looked up from germline, CDR1 is KGHSY and CDR2 is FQNENV. CDR3 DNA sequence: TGTGCCAGCAGCCCTCAGGGCAGGGTCGTGTCAGATACGCAGTATTTT. Protein sequence: CASSPQGRVVSDTQYF.

This chain links TRBV12-3 or TRBV12-4 with TRBJ1-2; TRBD1 matches 7 bases. Losses at the gene ends were 4 bases for V and 4 bases for J; bases not matched to a gene: 3. The CDR3 covers 13 residues. CDR3 sequence (DNA): TGTGCCAGCAGTTATGGGACAGTCTATGGCTACACCTTC. Translating gives CASSYGTVYGYTF.

V is TRBV5-1 and J is TRBJ2-5; possible D gene TRBD2, 6 bases. The length of the CDR3 is 13 residues. Germline CDR1 reads SGHRS; CDR2 reads YFSETQ. Trimming removed 9 bases from V and 2 bases from J, with 14 bases in between. The CDR3 is CATGPGRQETQYF. The CDR3 DNA is TGCGCCACCGGTCCGGGGAGGCAAGAGACCCAGTACTTC.

This clone was seen more than once but under ten times. The same CDR3 also results from other DNA sequences found in this sample. The chain recombines TRBV7-9 with TRBJ2-2; 12 nucleotides agree with TRBD2. The CDR3 totals 16 residues. V lost 5 bases, J lost 0 bases, and 1 base stayed unmatched. Germline V gene sequence: CDR1 SEHNR, CDR2 FQNEAQ (reference sequence). For the CDR3, the DNA is TGTGCCAGCAGCCCTAGCGGGGGGGCGAACACCGGGGAGCTGTTTTTT. As protein: CASSPSGGANTGELFF.

The rearrangement links TRBV27 to TRBJ1-6; D is unclear. CDR1 and CDR2 from the germline V gene are MNHEY and SMNVEV (reference sequence). The CDR3 is made up of 15 amino acids. Trimming shortened V by 5 bases and J by 0 bases, and 8 bases separated the two germline ends. The CDR3, as DNA: TGTGCCAGCAGTAGTGGCATCTCCTATAATTCACCCCTCCACTTT. Protein product: CASSSGISYNSPLHF.

The V gene is TRBV5-6, the J gene TRBJ1-1, with D possibly TRBD1 on 5 matching bases. The CDR3 has 14 residues. Trimming removed 0 bases from V and 0 bases from J, with 6 bases in between. Per germline, CDR1 SGHDT and CDR2 YYEEEE. The CDR3 nucleotides are TGTGCCAGCAGCTTGGTGGGGCTGAACACTGAAGCTTTCTTT. Its translation: CASSLVGLNTEAFF.

The gene calls are TRBV19 and TRBJ2-2, with D perhaps matching TRBD1 (6 bases). Germline-derived CDR1 and CDR2 are LNHDA and SQIVND (reference sequence). The V end lost 7 bases, the J end lost 3 bases, and 18 bases lay between the germline ends. The CDR3 totals 16 residues. CDR3 protein: CASIPQGGLYTGELFF. In nucleotides, the CDR3 is TGTGCCAGTATCCCACAGGGCGGCCTCTACACCGGGGAGCTGTTTTTT.

This rearrangement joins TRBV30 to TRBJ2-5; tentative D call: TRBD2 (5 bases). The germline gives CDR1 GTSNPN, CDR2 SVGIG (reference sequence). Trimming took 2 bases from V and 1 from J, leaving 14 bases between them. This CDR3 is 15 amino acids long. CDR3 coding DNA: TGTGCCTGGAGTTTCTTATCGGGATTCCAAGAGACCCAGTACTTC. Protein product: CAWSFLSGFQETQYF.

The chain employs TRBV4-2 and TRBJ1-1; D unclear. Germline CDR1 LGHNA, CDR2 YNFKEQ. This CDR3 has 14 amino acids. V was trimmed by 0 bases and J by 0 bases, leaving 5 bases between them. The CDR3, as DNA: TGTGCCAGCAGCCAAGAGGCAGTGAACACTGAAGCTTTCTTT. Its protein is CASSQEAVNTEAFF.

The chain has TRBV6-5 and TRBJ2-7; 8 nucleotides agree with TRBD2. Germline V gene lookup returns CDR1 MNHEY and CDR2 SVGAGI. This CDR3 has 15 residues. V was pared by 7 bases and J by 2 bases, with 10 bases of the junction left unmatched. For the CDR3, the DNA is TGTGCCAGCACTCAACACCGGGGGGGGCCCTACGAGCAGTACTTC. This translates into CASTQHRGGPYEQYF.

This clone has a handful of counts. The chain combines TRBV7-2 with TRBJ2-3, with D possibly being TRBD1 (5 bases). Trimming cost V 3 bases and J 4 bases, with 11 bases left between them. The CDR3 is made up of 14 amino acids. Germline CDR1 is SGHTA and CDR2 is FQGNSA. CDR3 protein: CASSFGRVSDTQYF. The CDR3 bases are TGTGCCAGCAGCTTTGGCAGGGTATCAGATACGCAGTATTTT. Together with reference TRBV7-2 and TRBJ2-3, the CDR3 gives the full variable domain: GAGVSQSPSNKVTEKGKDVELRCDPISGHTALYWYRQSLGQGLEFLIYFQGNSAPDKSGLPSDRFSAERTGGSVSTLTIQRTQQEDSAVYLCASSFGRVSDTQYFGPGTRLTVL.